Below are 21 T cell receptor beta chains sequenced from a single sample in a study of blood T cell repertoires in COVID-19. Sequencing used immunoSEQ multiplex PCR; TCRdb keeps in-frame clones, though not all of them. The profile shows 150,000 to 200,000 clones, 70% to 90% of them singletons. Sequencing was performed on peripheral blood. The receptors here all came from a woman of 80 years or more with acute or convalescent COVID-19.

The chain uses TRBV12-3 or TRBV12-4 and TRBJ2-3, with D possibly TRBD2 on 5 matching bases. This CDR3 region has 12 residues. Trimming removed 6 bases from V and 9 bases from J, with 13 bases in between. For the CDR3, the DNA is TGTGCCAGCAGCCAAACTAGAGACACGCAGTATTTT. As protein: CASSQTRDTQYF.

V and J are TRBV5-1 and TRBJ2-5; 15 bases match TRBD2. Germline V gene data show CDR1 as SGHRS and CDR2 as YFSETQ. J was trimmed by 4 bases and V by 2 bases; bases with no gene match: 9. The CDR3 runs 18 residues. The CDR3 nucleotides read TGCGCCAGCAGCTTACGTCGGACTAGCGGGAGGGCCACAGAGACCCAGTACTTC. It encodes CASSLRRTSGRATETQYF.

The chain combines TRBV6-6 with TRBJ1-4; 7 positions agree with TRBD1. J gave up 8 bases and V 5 bases, and 11 bases lay outside the gene matches. Germline CDR1 MNHNY, CDR2 SVGAGI (reference sequence). This CDR3 contains 15 residues. Here the CDR3 reads CASSPRQGFGEKLFF. Written as DNA, the CDR3 is TGTGCCAGCAGTCCTCGACAGGGATTTGGCGAAAAACTGTTTTTT.

There are a few counts of this clone. The rearrangement links TRBV19 to TRBJ2-6, with 7 bases identical to TRBD2. V trimming: 1 base; J trimming: 4 bases; junction bases outside the gene matches: 7. The CDR3 covers 17 residues. The germline V gene encodes CDR1 LNHDA and CDR2 SQIVND (reference sequence). The chain's CDR3 is CASSIAGRATGANVLTF. Written as DNA, the CDR3 is TGTGCCAGTAGTATAGCTGGGAGGGCTACCGGGGCCAACGTCCTGACTTTC.

The sample holds one count of this clone. The genes are TRBV6-5 and TRBJ2-1; 10 bases line up with TRBD1. The CDR3 extends over 14 amino acids. V was clipped by 6 bases and J by 8 bases; unmatched bases: 7. Germline V gene lookup returns CDR1 MNHEY and CDR2 SVGAGI. The DNA for the CDR3 is TGTGCCAGCAGGGACAGGGGGACCCTGGATGAGCAGTTCTTC. This codes for CASRDRGTLDEQFF.

CDR3 loop: CASRVGTGVLYEQYF. CDR3 DNA: TGTGCCAGCAGGGTTGGAACAGGGGTTCTATACGAGCAGTACTTC. This chain uses TRBV2 with TRBJ2-7, with 7 bases fitting TRBD1. Unmatched junction bases numbered 12, after V lost 6 bases and J lost 4 bases. CDR3 size: 15 residues. CDR1 is SNHLY, CDR2 FYNNEI, per germline. The full variable domain, rest sourced from reference TRBV2 and TRBJ2-7, is EPEVTQTPSHQVTQMGQEVILRCVPISNHLYFYWYRQILGQKVEFLVSFYNNEISEKSEIFDDQFSVERPDGSNFTLKIRSTKLEDSAMYFCASRVGTGVLYEQYFGPGTRLTVT.

The chain recombines TRBV11-2 with TRBJ2-3, with 7 bases aligning to TRBD1. This CDR3 has 13 residues. Trimming cost V 3 bases and J 5 bases; bases outside gene matches: 2. Germline CDR1 SGHAT, CDR2 FQNNGV. The CDR3 region has the DNA TGTGCCAGCAGCTTCACAGGGGTAGATACGCAGTATTTT. This codes for CASSFTGVDTQYF.

This clone was observed a single time. The chain employs TRBV10-2 and TRBJ2-7; tentatively, D is TRBD2 (6 bases). Germline values: CDR1 WSHSY, CDR2 SAAADI. This CDR3 region has 13 residues. Deletions cut 8 bases from V and 4 bases from J, with 15 bases between. The CDR3 sequence is CASRNPGGYEQYF. CDR3 in DNA: TGCGCCAGCCGTAACCCCGGGGGTTACGAGCAGTACTTC.

The chain employs TRBV12-3 or TRBV12-4 and TRBJ2-7; 8 bases match TRBD2. The ends lost 7 bases at V and 5 bases at J; junction bases unmatched: 7. The CDR3 length is 13 residues. The CDR3 sequence: CASMIAGGDEQYF. CDR3 coding DNA: TGTGCCAGCATGATTGCGGGAGGTGACGAGCAGTACTTC.

The chain couples TRBV13 to TRBJ2-7, with D perhaps TRBD2 (5 bases). Deletions cut 5 bases from V and 5 bases from J, with 19 bases between. CDR1 and CDR2 (germline): PRHDT, FYEKMQ (reference sequence). This CDR3 spans 15 amino acids. DNA of the CDR3: TGTGCCAGCAGCACCCGCCCCCGGGAAGCACACGAGCAGTACTTC. This translates into CASSTRPREAHEQYF. Looking up the rest from reference TRBV13 and TRBJ2-7 gives the full variable domain: AAGVIQSPRHLIKEKRETATLKCYPIPRHDTVYWYQQGPGQDPQFLISFYEKMQSDKGSIPDRFSAQQFSDYHSELNMSSLELGDSALYFCASSTRPREAHEQYFGPGTRLTVT.

This clone was observed once. The rearrangement joins TRBV3-1 (or the pseudogene TRBV3-2) to TRBJ1-1; D uncertain. This CDR3 is built from 14 residues. CDR1 is LGHDT and CDR2 is YNNKEL in the germline V gene (reference sequence). V gave up 1 base and J gave up 1 base, with 7 bases separating them. CDR3 in amino acids: CASSQGQANTEAFF. CDR3 nucleotide sequence: TGTGCCAGCAGCCAAGGGCAGGCGAACACTGAAGCTTTCTTT.

The V gene is TRBV27, the J gene TRBJ2-7; 10 bases align to TRBD2. The germline gives CDR1 MNHEY, CDR2 SMNVEV (reference sequence). After removal of 5 bases from V and 2 bases from J, the junction contained 6 bases not matched to a gene. The CDR3 totals 15 residues. The CDR3: CASSGRSGRAYEQYF. CDR3 DNA: TGTGCCAGCAGTGGCAGGAGCGGGAGGGCCTACGAGCAGTACTTC.

This chain links TRBV6-2 or TRBV6-3 with TRBJ2-3; possible D gene TRBD1, 6 bases. The germline V gene has CDR1 MNHEY and CDR2 SVGEGT. The V and J ends lost 2 bases and 1 base respectively, with 19 bases between them. This CDR3 has 18 residues. The CDR3 sequence: CASSYGTPGQTRTDTQYF. For the CDR3, the DNA is TGTGCCAGCAGTTACGGGACCCCGGGACAAACTCGCACAGATACGCAGTATTTT.

The gene calls are TRBV10-3 and TRBJ1-1, with 8 bases lining up with TRBD1. CDR1 is ENHRY and CDR2 is SYGVKD in the germline V gene. The V segment lost 3 bases and the J segment 5 bases; nucleotides outside the gene matches: 11. The CDR3 length is 16 residues. This CDR3 reads CAISDPGQGRDTEAFF. CDR3 bases: TGTGCCATCAGTGATCCTGGACAGGGCAGGGATACTGAAGCTTTCTTT.

J is TRBJ1-1 and V is TRBV29-1; 7 bases map to TRBD1. The CDR3 is 12 residues long. V lost 6 bases, J lost 4 bases, and 5 bases stayed unmatched. Germline V lookup: CDR1 SQVTM, CDR2 ANQGSEA. The CDR3, as DNA: TGCAGCGTCGGGGACAGCAGCACTGAAGCTTTCTTT. Its protein product is CSVGDSSTEAFF.

The chain joins TRBV29-1 to TRBJ1-1; no definite D call. Germline lookup yields CDR1 SQVTM and CDR2 ANQGSEA. CDR3 length: 12 residues. Trimming took off 4 bases at V and 4 bases at J, with 10 bases between the two ends. As DNA, the CDR3 is TGCAGCGTTGTCGGCAGCGCCACTGAAGCTTTCTTT. It encodes CSVVGSATEAFF. Using reference TRBV29-1 and TRBJ1-1 for the parts outside the CDR3, the full variable domain is SAVISQKPSRDICQRGTSLTIQCQVDSQVTMMFWYRQQPGQSLTLIATANQGSEATYESGFVIDKFPISRPNLTFSTLTVSNMSPEDSSIYLCSVVGSATEAFFGQGTRLTVV.

The chain joins TRBV3-1 (or the pseudogene TRBV3-2) to TRBJ1-1; D is perhaps TRBD1 (6 bases). Trimming removed 3 bases from V and 0 bases from J, with 8 bases in between. Germline V CDR1 and CDR2: LGHDT, YNNKEL (reference sequence). The CDR3 runs 14 residues. CDR3 nucleotide sequence: TGTGCCAGCAGCCATAACAGGGTGAACACTGAAGCTTTCTTT. Residues: CASSHNRVNTEAFF.

V and J are TRBV14 and TRBJ2-1, with 8 bases that match TRBD1. With 0 bases clipped from V and 5 bases from J, the junction kept 6 bases outside the gene matches. The CDR3 loop spans 16 amino acids. The germline V gene has CDR1 SGHDN and CDR2 FVKESK. This chain's CDR3 is CASSQDVGTGNNEQFF. The CDR3 DNA reads as TGTGCCAGCAGCCAAGATGTCGGGACAGGCAACAATGAGCAGTTCTTC.

The V gene is TRBV25-1, the J gene TRBJ2-7, with D perhaps TRBD1 (6 bases). Germline V gene data show CDR1 as MGHDK and CDR2 as SYGVNS. CDR3 length: 13 amino acids. Trimming shortened V by 4 bases and J by 5 bases, and 12 bases separated the two germline ends. The DNA of the CDR3 is TGTGCCAGCAGTGGGCAGGGGTTACACGAGCAGTACTTC. Amino acids: CASSGQGLHEQYF.

V is TRBV29-1 and J is TRBJ1-4; D perhaps matches TRBD1 (6 bases). Per germline, CDR1 SQVTM and CDR2 ANQGSEA. CDR3 length: 13 residues. V lost 3 bases, J lost 4 bases, and 9 bases lay in between. The CDR3 sequence is CSVEGTYNEKLFF. The CDR3 DNA sequence: TGCAGCGTTGAGGGGACATATAATGAAAAACTGTTTTTT.

This clone was seen once. The chain has TRBV7-6 and TRBJ2-2; D is possibly TRBD1 (6 bases). The CDR3 consists of 16 residues. Germline CDR1 is SGHVS and CDR2 is FNYEAQ. Trimming took 5 bases from V and 0 from J, leaving 13 bases between them. The CDR3 DNA sequence: TGTGCCAGCAGCCCCCGGACAGCCACGAACACCGGGGAGCTGTTTTTT. Its translation is CASSPRTATNTGELFF.